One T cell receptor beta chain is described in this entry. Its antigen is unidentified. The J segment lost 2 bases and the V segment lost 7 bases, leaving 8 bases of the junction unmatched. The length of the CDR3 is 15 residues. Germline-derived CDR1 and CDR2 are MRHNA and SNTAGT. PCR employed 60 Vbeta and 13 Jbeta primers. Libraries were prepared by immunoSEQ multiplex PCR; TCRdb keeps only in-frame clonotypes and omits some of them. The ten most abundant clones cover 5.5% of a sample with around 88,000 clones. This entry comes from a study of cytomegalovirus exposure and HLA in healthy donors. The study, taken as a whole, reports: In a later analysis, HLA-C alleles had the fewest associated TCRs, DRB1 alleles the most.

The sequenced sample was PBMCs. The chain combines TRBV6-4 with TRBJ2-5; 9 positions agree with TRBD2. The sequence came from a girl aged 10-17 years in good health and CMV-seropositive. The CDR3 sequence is CASNPGLAGQETQYF. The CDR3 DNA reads TGTGCCAGCAACCCCGGGCTAGCGGGGCAAGAGACCCAGTACTTC.